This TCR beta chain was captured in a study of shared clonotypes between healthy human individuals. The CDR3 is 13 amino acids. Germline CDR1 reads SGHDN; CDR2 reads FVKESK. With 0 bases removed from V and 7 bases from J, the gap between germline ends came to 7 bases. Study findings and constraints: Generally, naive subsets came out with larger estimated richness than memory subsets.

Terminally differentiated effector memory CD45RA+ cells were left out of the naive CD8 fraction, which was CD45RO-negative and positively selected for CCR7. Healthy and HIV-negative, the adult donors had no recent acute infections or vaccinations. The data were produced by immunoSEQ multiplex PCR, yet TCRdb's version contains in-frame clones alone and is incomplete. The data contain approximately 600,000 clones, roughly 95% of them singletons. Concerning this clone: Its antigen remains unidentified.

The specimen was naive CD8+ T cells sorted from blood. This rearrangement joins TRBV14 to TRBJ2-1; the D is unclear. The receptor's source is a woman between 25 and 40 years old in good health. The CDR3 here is CASSQEWVNEQFF. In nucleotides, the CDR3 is TGTGCCAGCAGCCAAGAGTGGGTTAATGAGCAGTTCTTC.